Shown below are 3 T cell receptor beta chains from a single sample sequenced in a study of blood T cell repertoires in COVID-19. Clones were read by immunoSEQ multiplex PCR, and TCRdb kept only the in-frame ones, dropping some. Among roughly 390,000 clones listed, roughly 85% were seen once. The source material was peripheral blood. The receptors here all came from a woman in her late teens or twenties with acute or convalescent COVID-19.

The chain recombines TRBV2 with TRBJ1-1; D perhaps matches TRBD1 (6 bases). This CDR3 comprises 14 residues. Germline CDR1 is SNHLY and CDR2 is FYNNEI. V was pared by 8 bases and J by 1 base, with 14 bases between. The CDR3 loop reads CASPKGGANTEAFF. Written as DNA, the CDR3 is TGTGCCAGCCCCAAGGGGGGGGCGAACACTGAAGCTTTCTTT.

The chain carries TRBV4-1 and TRBJ2-7; 7 nucleotides align to TRBD2. After removal of 0 bases from V and 5 bases from J, the junction contained 4 bases not matched to a gene. In germline, CDR1 is MGHRA, CDR2 YSYEKL. This CDR3 comprises 14 residues. CDR3 residues: CASSQERGVDEQYF. CDR3 sequence (DNA): TGCGCCAGCAGCCAAGAACGGGGGGTCGACGAGCAGTACTTC.

V usage is TRBV27 and J usage is TRBJ1-2; 7 bases are a match to TRBD1. J was trimmed by 5 bases and V by 5 bases; bases with no gene match: 8. The CDR3 runs to 14 residues. CDR1 and CDR2 (germline): MNHEY, SMNVEV (reference sequence). CDR3 DNA sequence: TGTGCCAGCAGTCTTTTGGGACAGACTTATGGCTACACCTTC. It translates to CASSLLGQTYGYTF.